This T cell receptor (beta chain) was identified during a study of vaccination and CD4 T cells after COVID-19. For the study at large: Median draw time for post-COVID samples was 85 to 120 days post-diagnosis (range 35 to 161). The authors exposed cells to overlapping spike peptides derived from SARS-CoV-2, HCoV-NL63, HCoV-OC43 and HCoV-229E.

Cultured CD4+ T-cell DNA underwent Oncomine TCR Beta short-read sequencing. TCRdb passed the PCR reads through MiXCR, listing each CDR3 protein once. The sample has about 12,000 distinct CDR3 sequences, 76% seen once. As for this clonotype: Its antigen is not identified. One end of the junction fails to match germline, which may point to a read error.

Overall study findings and caveats: Median reactive clonotypes, those recognizing SARS-CoV-2, rose from roughly 19 to 38, not significantly.

Germline CDR1 MNHNS, CDR2 SASEGT. CDR3 length equals 15 residues. Treatment noted: roughly nine-day PBMC culture with coronavirus spike peptide pools or control peptides (ViraFEST assay). PCR positivity was dated March to December 2020, before US Alpha, Beta and Delta variants. This TCR was recovered from a human donor who had recovered from COVID-19. The V call is TRBV6-1, the J call TRBJ1-5; the match to TRBD1 covers 9 bases. Material for sequencing was CD4+ T cells from blood, cultured in vitro. CDR3 bases: TGTGCCAGCAGTGAAGTCTTGACAGGGGGACAGCCTCAGCATTTT. Translation gives CASSEVLTGGQPQHF.